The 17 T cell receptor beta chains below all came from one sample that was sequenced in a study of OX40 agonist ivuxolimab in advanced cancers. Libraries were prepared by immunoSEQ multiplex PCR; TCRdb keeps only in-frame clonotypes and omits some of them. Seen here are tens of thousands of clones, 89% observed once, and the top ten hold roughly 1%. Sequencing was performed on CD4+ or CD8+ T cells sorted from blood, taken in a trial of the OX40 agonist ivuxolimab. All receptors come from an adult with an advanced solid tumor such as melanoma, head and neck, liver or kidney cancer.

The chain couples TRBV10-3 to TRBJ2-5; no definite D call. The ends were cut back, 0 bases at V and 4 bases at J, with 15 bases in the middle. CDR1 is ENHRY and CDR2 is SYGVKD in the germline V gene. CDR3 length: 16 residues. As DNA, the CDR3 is TGTGCCATCAGTGAGTCTAGGTCGAAGGCGTCAGAGACCCAGTACTTC. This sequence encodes CAISESRSKASETQYF.

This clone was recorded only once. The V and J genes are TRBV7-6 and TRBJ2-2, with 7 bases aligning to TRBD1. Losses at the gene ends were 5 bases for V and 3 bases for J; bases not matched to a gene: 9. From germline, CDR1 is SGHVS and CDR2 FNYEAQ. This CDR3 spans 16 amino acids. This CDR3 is CASSPGTAVDTGELFF. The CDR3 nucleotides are TGTGCCAGCAGCCCAGGGACAGCCGTGGACACCGGGGAGCTGTTTTTT.

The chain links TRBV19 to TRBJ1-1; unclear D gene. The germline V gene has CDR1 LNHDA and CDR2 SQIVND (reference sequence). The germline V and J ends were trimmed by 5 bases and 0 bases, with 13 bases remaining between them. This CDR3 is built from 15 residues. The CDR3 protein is CASSSQQRVNTEAFF. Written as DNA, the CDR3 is TGTGCCAGTAGTTCGCAGCAACGGGTGAACACTGAAGCTTTCTTT.

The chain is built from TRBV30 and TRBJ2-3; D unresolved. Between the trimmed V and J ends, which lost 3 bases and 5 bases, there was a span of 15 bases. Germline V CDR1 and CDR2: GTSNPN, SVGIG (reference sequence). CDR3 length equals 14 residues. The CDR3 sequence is CAWSLGSVLDTQYF. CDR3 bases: TGTGCCTGGAGCCTGGGCAGTGTACTAGATACGCAGTATTTT.

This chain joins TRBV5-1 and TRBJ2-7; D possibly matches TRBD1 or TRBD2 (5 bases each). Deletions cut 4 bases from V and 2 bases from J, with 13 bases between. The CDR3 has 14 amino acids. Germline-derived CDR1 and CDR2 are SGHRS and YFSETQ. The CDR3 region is CASSPEGWTYEQYF. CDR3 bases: TGCGCCAGCAGCCCTGAGGGGTGGACCTACGAGCAGTACTTC.

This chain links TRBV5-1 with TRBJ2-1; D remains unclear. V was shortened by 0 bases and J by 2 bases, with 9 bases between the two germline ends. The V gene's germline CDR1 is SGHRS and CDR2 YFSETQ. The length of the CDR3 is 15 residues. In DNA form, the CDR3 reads TGCGCCAGCAGCTTGGAGGGTGCAGCCTACAATGAGCAGTTCTTC. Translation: CASSLEGAAYNEQFF.

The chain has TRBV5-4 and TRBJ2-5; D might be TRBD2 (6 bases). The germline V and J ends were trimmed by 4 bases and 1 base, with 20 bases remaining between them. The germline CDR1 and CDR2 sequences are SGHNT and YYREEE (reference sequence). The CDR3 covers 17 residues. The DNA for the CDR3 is TGTGCCAGCAGCAGTGGGCCTTCGGGGGTGGGCCAAGAGACCCAGTACTTC. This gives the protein CASSSGPSGVGQETQYF. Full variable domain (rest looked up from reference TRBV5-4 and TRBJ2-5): ETGVTQSPTHLIKTRGQQVTLRCSSQSGHNTVSWYQQALGQGPQFIFQYYREEENGRGNFPPRFSGLQFPNYSSELNVNALELDDSALYLCASSSGPSGVGQETQYFGPGTRLLVL.

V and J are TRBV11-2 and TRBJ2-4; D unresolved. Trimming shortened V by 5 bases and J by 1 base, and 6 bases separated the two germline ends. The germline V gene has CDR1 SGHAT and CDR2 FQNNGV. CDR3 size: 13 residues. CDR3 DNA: TGTGCCAGCAGCCGGGTGGCCAAAAACATTCAGTACTTC. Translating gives CASSRVAKNIQYF.

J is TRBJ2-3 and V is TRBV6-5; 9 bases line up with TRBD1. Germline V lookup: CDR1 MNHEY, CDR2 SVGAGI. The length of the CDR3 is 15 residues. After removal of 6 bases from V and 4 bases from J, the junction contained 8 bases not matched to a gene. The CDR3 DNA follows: TGTGCCAGCAGACGGGGGACAGGGTCATCAGATACGCAGTATTTT. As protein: CASRRGTGSSDTQYF.

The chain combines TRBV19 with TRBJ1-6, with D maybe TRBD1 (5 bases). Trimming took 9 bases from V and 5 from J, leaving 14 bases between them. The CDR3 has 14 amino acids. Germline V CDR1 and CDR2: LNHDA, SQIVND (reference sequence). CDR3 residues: CASGTPGNNSPLHF. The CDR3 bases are TGTGCCAGCGGGACCCCTGGGAATAATTCACCCCTCCACTTT. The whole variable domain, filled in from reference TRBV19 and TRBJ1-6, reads DGGITQSPKYLFRKEGQNVTLSCEQNLNHDAMYWYRQDPGQGLRLIYYSQIVNDFQKGDIAEGYSVSREKKESFPLTVTSAQKNPTAFYLCASGTPGNNSPLHFGNGTRLTVT.

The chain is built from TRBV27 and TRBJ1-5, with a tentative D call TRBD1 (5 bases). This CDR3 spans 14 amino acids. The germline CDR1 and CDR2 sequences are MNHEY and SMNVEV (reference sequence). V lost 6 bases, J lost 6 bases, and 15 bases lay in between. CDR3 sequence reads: CASSSGTPVQPQHF. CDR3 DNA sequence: TGTGCCAGCAGCTCCGGGACCCCAGTTCAGCCCCAGCATTTT.

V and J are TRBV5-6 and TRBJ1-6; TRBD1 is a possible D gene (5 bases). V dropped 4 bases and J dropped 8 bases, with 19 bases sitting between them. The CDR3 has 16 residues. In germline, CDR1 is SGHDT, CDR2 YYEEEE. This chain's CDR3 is CASSLTGAGLYSPLHF. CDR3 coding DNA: TGTGCCAGCAGCCTGACGGGCGCAGGGCTTTATTCACCCCTCCACTTT. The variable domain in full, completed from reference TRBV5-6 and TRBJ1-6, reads DAGVTQSPTHLIKTRGQQVTLRCSPKSGHDTVSWYQQALGQGPQFIFQYYEEEERQRGNFPDRFSGHQFPNYSSELNVNALLLGDSALYLCASSLTGAGLYSPLHFGNGTRLTVT.

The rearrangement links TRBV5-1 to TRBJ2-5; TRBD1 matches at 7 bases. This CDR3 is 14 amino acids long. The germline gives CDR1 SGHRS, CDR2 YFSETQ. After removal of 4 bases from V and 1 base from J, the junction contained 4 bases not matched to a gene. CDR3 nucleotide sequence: TGCGCCAGCAGCACCGGGACAGTCCAAGAGACCCAGTACTTC. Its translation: CASSTGTVQETQYF.

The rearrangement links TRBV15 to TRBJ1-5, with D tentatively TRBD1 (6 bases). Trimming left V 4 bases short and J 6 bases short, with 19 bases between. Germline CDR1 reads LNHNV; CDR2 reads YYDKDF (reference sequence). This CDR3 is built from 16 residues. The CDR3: CATSTGGTAGSQPQHF. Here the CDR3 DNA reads TGTGCCACCAGCACTGGGGGCACGGCGGGAAGTCAGCCCCAGCATTTT.

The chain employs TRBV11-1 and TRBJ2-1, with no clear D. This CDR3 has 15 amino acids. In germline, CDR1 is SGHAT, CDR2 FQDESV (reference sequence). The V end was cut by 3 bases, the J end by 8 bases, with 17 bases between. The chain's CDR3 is CASSFYKRHGDEQFF. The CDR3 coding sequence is TGTGCCAGCAGCTTTTACAAAAGGCATGGCGATGAGCAGTTCTTC.

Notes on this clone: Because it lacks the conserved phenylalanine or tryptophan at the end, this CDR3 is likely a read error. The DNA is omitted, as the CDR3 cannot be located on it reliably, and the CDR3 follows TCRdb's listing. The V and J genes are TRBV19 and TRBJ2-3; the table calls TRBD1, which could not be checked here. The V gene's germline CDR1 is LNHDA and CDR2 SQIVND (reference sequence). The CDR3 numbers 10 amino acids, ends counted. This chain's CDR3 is CASSYRVIEE.

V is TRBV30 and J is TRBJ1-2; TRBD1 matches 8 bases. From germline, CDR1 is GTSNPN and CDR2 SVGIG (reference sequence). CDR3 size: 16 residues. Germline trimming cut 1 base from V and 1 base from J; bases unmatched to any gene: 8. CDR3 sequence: CAWSGPTGVGNYGYTF. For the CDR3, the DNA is TGTGCCTGGAGTGGCCCGACAGGGGTAGGTAACTATGGCTACACCTTC.